This T cell receptor (beta chain) was found in a study of OX40 agonist ivuxolimab in advanced cancers. Study summary: Six ivuxolimab dose levels, 0.01 to 10 mg/kg, were given intravenously every 2 weeks. Aged about 20 to 80 with a mean of 60 years, they were less than 90% male.

TCRdb keeps only in-frame clones here, not all; method: immunoSEQ multiplex PCR. The sample shows around 62,000 clones, roughly 84% of them seen only once. Study-level findings and limits: Clonal expansion was seen in CD4+ and CD8+ blood T cells by week 6 at 0.1 to 3.0 mg/kg.

Germline V gene lookup returns CDR1 MNHEY and CDR2 SMNVEV (reference sequence). The length of the CDR3 is 18 residues. V gave up 7 bases and J gave up 3 bases; unmatched junction bases: 18. Concerning this clone: Its specificity is not known.

This material consisted of CD4+ or CD8+ T cells sorted from blood, taken in a trial of the OX40 agonist ivuxolimab. The receptor comes from an adult with an advanced solid tumor such as melanoma, head and neck, liver or kidney cancer. V and J are TRBV27 and TRBJ1-1; 9 bases are a match to TRBD1. The chain's CDR3 is CASTPPGWNRGRHTEAFF. The CDR3 nucleotides are TGTGCCAGCACCCCCCCAGGCTGGAACAGGGGGCGGCACACTGAAGCTTTCTTT.